Below, 11 T cell receptor beta chains from the same sample are listed, as sequenced in a study of T cell clonality in common variable immunodeficiency. This table comes from immunoSEQ multiplex PCR, and its TCRdb copy is limited to in-frame clones, with some not included. The sample includes approximately 20,000 clones, none of them occurring once. Study-level points and caveats: In common variable immunodeficiency, TCR beta chains reportedly carried fewer deletions and N-nucleotide insertions.

These receptors have no known antigen. The specimen sequenced was peripheral blood mononuclear cells. These receptors originate from a human donor with common variable immunodeficiency.

There are many counts of this clone. The observed sequence ends 3 residues before the CDR3 terminus, with the missing tail filled in from the germline J gene. The V and J genes are TRBV12-5 and TRBJ2-1; TRBD1 might be the D (6 bases). The germline gives CDR1 LGHNT, CDR2 FRNRAP. Trimming removed 1 base at V and 3 bases at J, with 7 bases between. The CDR3 totals 14 residues. CDR3 DNA, as far as it was read: TGTGCTAGTGGTTTGGGGACAGTCTACAATGAG. Its translation: CASGLGTVYNE. The entire CDR3 sequence reads CASGLGTVYNEQFF.

This clone was picked up many times. Read data end 3 residues before the CDR3 end; the end is taken from the germline J gene. The gene calls are TRBV10-3 and TRBJ2-3; 10 bases are shared with TRBD2. From germline, CDR1 is ENHRY and CDR2 SYGVKD. V lost 5 bases and J lost 1; bases outside the gene matches: 3. The CDR3 has 15 residues. Incomplete CDR3 DNA: TGTGCCATCAGTTCCGGGACTAGCGGCACAGATACG. It is translated as CAISSGTSGTDT. The CDR3 as a whole reads CAISSGTSGTDTQYF.

This clone was recorded many times. Read coverage stops 3 residues before the CDR3 terminus; the germline J gene supplies the remainder. Other DNA sequences in the same sample also yield this CDR3. This chain uses TRBV4-1 with TRBJ2-2; D is ambiguous. Per the germline V gene, CDR1 is MGHRA and CDR2 is YSYEKL. Deletions cut 1 base from V and 2 bases from J, with 8 bases between. CDR3 length equals 15 residues. The CDR3 sequence is CASSQVAPNTGELFF. CDR3 DNA (partial): TGCGCCAGCAGCCAAGTAGCCCCCAACACCGGGGAG.

In its sample, this clone was seen many times. The sequence runs out 3 residues before the end of the CDR3; the remainder is reconstructed from the germline J gene. The chain couples TRBV30 to TRBJ2-1; 8 bases agree with TRBD2. The V segment lost 2 bases and the J segment 8 bases; nucleotides outside the gene matches: 14. This CDR3 contains 16 residues. The germline CDR1 and CDR2 sequences are GTSNPN and SVGIG (reference sequence). Partial CDR3 DNA: TGTGCCTGGAGTATAGGGTTAGGGACTAGAGTCGATGAG. Translating it yields CAWSIGLGTRVDE. The full CDR3 reads CAWSIGLGTRVDEQFF.

This clone occurred many times. The CDR3 end is not reached by the read, which stops 3 residues before it; the germline J gene fills it in. The rearrangement joins TRBV30 to TRBJ2-3, with a possible D match to TRBD2 (6 bases). Between the trimmed V and J ends, which lost 3 bases and 2 bases, there was a span of 15 bases. From germline, CDR1 is GTSNPN and CDR2 SVGIG (reference sequence). The CDR3 is 15 residues long. CDR3 in amino acids: CAWSALALPTDTQYF. The CDR3 DNA, read in part, is TGTGCCTGGAGCGCACTAGCTCTGCCCACAGATACG.

There are many counts of this clone. The missing CDR3 end, 3 residues past where the read stops, is filled in from the germline J gene. The chain links TRBV12-3 or TRBV12-4 to TRBJ1-1; 8 bases fit TRBD1. The length of the CDR3 is 15 residues. The V segment lost 5 bases and the J segment 1 base; nucleotides outside the gene matches: 6. The CDR3 protein is CASSPRQGKNTEAFF. CDR3 bases read: TGTGCCAGCAGTCCCCGACAGGGGAAGAACACTGAA.

At least ten counts were recorded for this clone. Read data end 3 residues before the CDR3 end; the end is taken from the germline J gene. The V call is TRBV18, the J call TRBJ2-2, with a weak D call TRBD1 (5 bases). Trimming removed 6 bases at V and 5 bases at J, with 25 bases between. The CDR3 sequence is 18 residues long. CDR1 is KGHSH and CDR2 is LQKENI in the germline V gene. The sequenced part of the CDR3 DNA is TGTGCCAGCTCCGCAGGGCCAGGGCCCCCGAGGTGGACCGGGGAG. Amino acids: CASSAGPGPPRWTGE. The whole CDR3 sequence is CASSAGPGPPRWTGELFF.

This clone showed up many times. The read ends 3 residues before the CDR3 terminus; that terminus is restored from the germline J gene. The genes are TRBV30 and TRBJ2-1; 7 bases are a match to TRBD2. The junction had 7 bases not matched to a gene; V was cut back by 0 bases and J by 2 bases. Germline CDR1 reads GTSNPN; CDR2 reads SVGIG (reference sequence). The CDR3 extends over 16 amino acids. The CDR3 protein is CAWSVGWGGAYNEQFF. The covered CDR3 bases are TGTGCCTGGAGTGTTGGGTGGGGGGGGGCCTACAATGAG. Combining the CDR3 with reference TRBV30 and TRBJ2-1 gives the whole variable domain SQTIHQWPATLVQPVGSPLSLECTVEGTSNPNLYWYRQAAGRGLQLLFYSVGIGQISSEVPQNLSASRPQDRQFILSSKKLLLSDSGFYLCAWSVGWGGAYNEQFFGPGTRLTVL.

This clone was recorded many times. From the germline J gene comes the end of the CDR3, since the read stops 3 residues before it. This chain links TRBV5-1 with TRBJ2-3; weak D call: TRBD2 (6 bases). Germline-derived CDR1 and CDR2 are SGHRS and YFSETQ. The CDR3 spans 15 residues. The V end was cut by 5 bases, the J end by 2 bases, with 15 bases between. The CDR3 reads CASRAGLPITDTQYF. The DNA read from the CDR3 is TGCGCCAGCAGGGCGGGACTCCCCATCACAGATACG.

This clone was recorded at least ten times. The sequence runs out 3 residues before the end of the CDR3; the remainder is reconstructed from the germline J gene. The V and J genes are TRBV5-5 and TRBJ1-1, with TRBD1 matching 8 bases. There are 14 residues in the CDR3. The germline V gene has CDR1 SGHKS and CDR2 YYEKEE (reference sequence). The part of the CDR3 DNA that was read is TGTGCCAGCAGCTTGGACGGACAGGGAAATTGG. It encodes CASSLDGQGNW. The complete CDR3 protein is CASSLDGQGNWAFF.

This clone was counted ten times or more. The read comes to an end 3 residues before the CDR3 does, leaving the germline J gene to fill in the end. The gene calls are TRBV20-1 and TRBJ2-5; D not certain. V gave up 2 bases and J gave up 5 bases, with 9 bases separating them. The germline V gene has CDR1 DFQATT and CDR2 SNEGSKA (reference sequence). The length of the CDR3 is 12 residues. Partial CDR3 DNA: TGCAGTGCTAGAACCAGTGTGGAGACC. Its translation: CSARTSVET. The CDR3 in its entirety is CSARTSVETQYF.